Shown below are 24 T cell receptor beta chains from a single sample sequenced in a study of graft-versus-host responses after intestinal transplantation. Repertoires were generated with immunoSEQ multiplex PCR, while TCRdb's copy carries only in-frame clones and drops some. The data contain 80,000 to 95,000 clones, 88% of them seen just once; the ten biggest clones take up approximately 0.3%. Their antigens are not known. The source material was unstimulated CD4+ T cells sorted from spleen or lymph node cells, sampled before transplant. These receptors were taken from a human donor who was the organ donor for an intestinal transplant.

The CDR3 DNA reads TGTGCCAGCGGAATCAGGGGGGCGCCCTACGAGCAGTACTTC. Its protein product is CASGIRGAPYEQYF. The chain employs TRBV27 and TRBJ2-7; D possibly corresponds to TRBD1 (7 bases). Germline-derived CDR1 and CDR2 are MNHEY and SMNVEV (reference sequence). The CDR3 covers 14 residues. V dropped 8 bases and J dropped 2 bases, with 16 bases sitting between them.

This clone was observed once. J is TRBJ1-3 and V is TRBV7-2; unclear D gene. The V end lost 4 bases, the J end lost 7 bases, and 11 bases lay between the germline ends. The length of the CDR3 is 13 residues. Germline V gives CDR1 SGHTA, CDR2 FQGNSA. Written as DNA, the CDR3 is TGTGCCAGCAGCTCATCCTACCTGAACACCATATATTTT. Its translation is CASSSSYLNTIYF.

The chain is built from TRBV9 and TRBJ1-2; no reliable D call. V gave up 5 bases and J gave up 2 bases, with 7 bases separating them. The germline gives CDR1 SGDLS, CDR2 YYNGEE. The CDR3 consists of 12 residues. The CDR3 nucleotides are TGTGCCAGCAGGGCAACGAACTATGGCTACACCTTC. As protein: CASRATNYGYTF.

The CDR3 loop is CASGLTPIYEQYF. As DNA, the CDR3 is TGCGCCAGCGGACTGACTCCTATCTACGAGCAGTACTTC. The chain joins TRBV5-1 to TRBJ2-7; a weak D match, TRBD2 (5 bases). The germline V and J ends were trimmed by 7 bases and 3 bases, with 14 bases remaining between them. Germline CDR1 SGHRS, CDR2 YFSETQ. CDR3 length: 13 amino acids.

The table lists this clone with a count of one. The chain employs TRBV28 and TRBJ2-1, with TRBD2 matching 12 bases. J gave up 8 bases and V 9 bases, and 8 bases lay outside the gene matches. Germline V gives CDR1 MDHEN, CDR2 SYDVKM. CDR3 length: 14 residues. CDR3 DNA sequence: TGTGCCAGGAAACTAGCGGGAGGTAGGGATGAGCAGTTCTTC. The encoded protein is CARKLAGGRDEQFF.

The V and J genes are TRBV29-1 and TRBJ2-7, with 7 nucleotides matching TRBD1. From germline, CDR1 is SQVTM and CDR2 ANQGSEA. Trimming cost V 0 bases and J 2 bases; bases outside gene matches: 7. This CDR3 contains 15 residues. The CDR3 loop is CSVEDGRDRTYEQYF. The CDR3 coding sequence is TGCAGCGTTGAAGATGGACGGGACAGAACCTACGAGCAGTACTTC.

V and J are TRBV9 and TRBJ2-3; the D is unclear. Per the germline V gene, CDR1 is SGDLS and CDR2 is YYNGEE. This CDR3 has 15 amino acids. V gave up 0 bases and J gave up 2 bases, with 10 bases separating them. The CDR3 loop reads CASSVGMMATDTQYF. Here the CDR3 DNA reads TGTGCCAGCAGCGTAGGTATGATGGCCACAGATACGCAGTATTTT. The full variable domain, its missing parts supplied by reference TRBV9 and TRBJ2-3, is DSGVTQTPKHLITATGQRVTLRCSPRSGDLSVYWYQQSLDQGLQFLIQYYNGEERAKGNILERFSAQQFPDLHSELNLSSLELGDSALYFCASSVGMMATDTQYFGPGTRLTVL.

V is TRBV14 and J is TRBJ1-2; TRBD1 is a possible D gene (5 bases). Germline CDR1 reads SGHDN; CDR2 reads FVKESK. V was shortened by 2 bases and J by 2 bases, with 9 bases between the two germline ends. The CDR3 contains 14 residues. CDR3 DNA: TGTGCCAGCAGCCAATACGGGGGAAACTATGGCTACACCTTC. As protein: CASSQYGGNYGYTF.

This chain joins TRBV27 and TRBJ1-2; unclear D gene. V was clipped by 5 bases and J by 8 bases, with 15 bases between them. The CDR3 is 13 residues long. The V gene's germline CDR1 is MNHEY and CDR2 SMNVEV (reference sequence). The CDR3 nucleotides are TGTGCCAGCAGTCAAAGGCCGGGAGAGGGCTACACCTTC. Its protein is CASSQRPGEGYTF.

The table lists this clone with a count of one. The rearrangement joins TRBV2 to TRBJ1-2; D is unresolved. The CDR3 consists of 12 residues. Germline lookup yields CDR1 SNHLY and CDR2 FYNNEI. Trimming removed 6 bases at V and 7 bases at J, with 12 bases between. The CDR3 is CASRPEPRGYTF. In DNA form, the CDR3 reads TGTGCCAGCAGGCCGGAGCCTCGTGGCTACACCTTC.

The chain is built from TRBV27 and TRBJ1-4, with 10 bases lining up with TRBD1. Losses at the gene ends were 5 bases for V and 6 bases for J; bases not matched to a gene: 9. CDR1 MNHEY and CDR2 SMNVEV come from the germline V gene (reference sequence). This CDR3 spans 16 amino acids. Here the CDR3 reads CASSAGTGAMDEKLFF. The DNA for the CDR3 is TGTGCCAGCAGTGCCGGGACAGGGGCTATGGATGAAAAACTGTTTTTT.

A single count supports this clone. This chain links TRBV7-9 with TRBJ1-1, with D maybe TRBD1 (5 bases). The CDR3 runs 18 residues. Germline CDR1 is SEHNR and CDR2 is FQNEAQ (reference sequence). Trimming pared 5 bases from V and 1 base from J, leaving 23 bases between. Here the CDR3 reads CASSRLFGQGERNTEAFF. The DNA for the CDR3 is TGTGCCAGCAGCAGACTTTTTGGGCAGGGTGAAAGGAACACTGAAGCTTTCTTT.

The chain joins TRBV11-2 to TRBJ1-1, with D tentatively TRBD1 (6 bases). Trimming shortened V by 7 bases and J by 1 base, and 25 bases separated the two germline ends. The CDR3 loop spans 18 amino acids. Germline CDR1 and CDR2: SGHAT and FQNNGV. The CDR3: CASTPPPGALYQNTEAFF. The CDR3 DNA reads as TGTGCCAGCACCCCTCCCCCAGGGGCCCTCTATCAGAACACTGAAGCTTTCTTT. The variable domain in full, with the rest retrieved from reference TRBV11-2 and TRBJ1-1, is EAGVAQSPRYKIIEKRQSVAFWCNPISGHATLYWYQQILGQGPKLLIQFQNNGVVDDSQLPKDRFSAERLKGVDSTLKIQPAKLEDSAVYLCASTPPPGALYQNTEAFFGQGTRLTVV.

J is TRBJ2-1 and V is TRBV18, with 7 bases matching TRBD2. CDR3 size: 15 residues. Germline CDR1 is KGHSH and CDR2 is LQKENI. V trimming: 1 base; J trimming: 7 bases; junction bases outside the gene matches: 7. As DNA, the CDR3 is TGTGCCAGCTCACCACGGCGGGAGCCGAGGAATGAGCAGTTCTTC. Amino acids: CASSPRREPRNEQFF.

The chain combines TRBV6-1 with TRBJ2-3, with TRBD2 matching 13 bases. Germline V lookup: CDR1 MNHNS, CDR2 SASEGT. There are 17 residues in the CDR3. The junction had 6 bases not matched to a gene; V was cut back by 1 base and J by 5 bases. CDR3 amino acids: CASSEGGLAGARDTQYF. The CDR3 nucleotides read TGTGCCAGCAGTGAAGGAGGACTAGCGGGAGCAAGAGATACGCAGTATTTT.

This sequence joins TRBV13 and TRBJ2-5, with TRBD1 matching 9 bases. Germline loops: CDR1 PRHDT, CDR2 FYEKMQ (reference sequence). The CDR3 runs 13 residues. The V gene end was trimmed by 6 bases and the J gene end by 6 bases; junction bases not matched to a gene: 5. CDR3 region: CASRWTGEQTQYF. CDR3 DNA: TGTGCCAGCAGGTGGACAGGGGAACAGACCCAGTACTTC.

The CDR3 sequence: CASRASAYEQYF. For the CDR3, the DNA is TGCGCCAGCAGGGCTAGCGCCTACGAGCAGTACTTC. This chain links TRBV5-1 with TRBJ2-7; tentative D call: TRBD2 (6 bases). CDR1 is SGHRS and CDR2 is YFSETQ in the germline V gene. There are 12 residues in the CDR3. V was clipped by 5 bases and J by 2 bases, with 8 bases between them.

This clone was recorded once. V and J are TRBV27 and TRBJ2-3; TRBD2 matches 7 bases. V shed 3 bases and J 8 bases; nucleotides not matched to a gene: 5. CDR1 is MNHEY, CDR2 SMNVEV, per germline (reference sequence). The CDR3 has 13 amino acids. CDR3 in amino acids: CASSFGLGGTQYF. In DNA, the CDR3 is TGTGCCAGCAGTTTCGGACTAGGAGGTACGCAGTATTTT.

CDR3 residues: CASSVFETTGETQYF. The CDR3 DNA follows: TGTGCCAGCAGCGTATTCGAGACCACGGGAGAGACCCAGTACTTC. V is TRBV9 and J is TRBJ2-5, with unresolved D. The CDR3 contains 15 residues. The germline V and J ends were trimmed by 1 base and 4 bases, with 14 bases remaining between them. Germline V lookup: CDR1 SGDLS, CDR2 YYNGEE.

The V call is TRBV28, the J call TRBJ2-1, with 7 nucleotides matching TRBD1. From germline, CDR1 is MDHEN and CDR2 SYDVKM. The CDR3 covers 12 residues. With V trimmed by 5 bases and J by 12 bases, 7 bases remained unmatched. The CDR3: CASSPPTGRQFF. CDR3 nucleotide sequence: TGTGCCAGCAGTCCGCCGACAGGGCGGCAGTTCTTC.

The rearrangement joins TRBV2 to TRBJ1-1; D may be TRBD1 (6 bases). The CDR3 totals 14 residues. Germline V lookup: CDR1 SNHLY, CDR2 FYNNEI. V was cut by 7 bases and J by 0 bases, with 12 bases left in between. The CDR3 DNA reads as TGTGCCAGCAATCAGAGGGGGATGAACACTGAAGCTTTCTTT. It is translated as CASNQRGMNTEAFF.

This clone was found many times. The chain couples TRBV5-6 to TRBJ1-3, with a possible D match to TRBD1 (5 bases). The CDR3 is 16 residues long. Germline CDR1 reads SGHDT; CDR2 reads YYEEEE. The germline V and J ends were trimmed by 4 bases and 0 bases, with 14 bases remaining between them. CDR3 sequence: CASSKDNGGSGNTIYF. DNA for the CDR3: TGTGCCAGCAGCAAGGACAACGGGGGCTCTGGAAACACCATATATTTT.

This clone was seen only a few times. The J gene is TRBJ2-7, the V gene TRBV25-1; D uncertain. In germline, CDR1 is MGHDK, CDR2 SYGVNS. This CDR3 comprises 13 residues. The V end lost 1 base, the J end lost 3 bases, and 7 bases lay between the germline ends. CDR3 region: CASSELVSYEQYF. The CDR3 DNA is TGTGCCAGCAGTGAATTGGTCAGCTACGAGCAGTACTTC.

Only one count was recorded for this clone. V and J are TRBV5-4 and TRBJ1-6; D gene ambiguous. Germline lookup yields CDR1 SGHNT and CDR2 YYREEE (reference sequence). The CDR3 is 15 residues long. Deletions cut 4 bases from V and 5 bases from J, with 13 bases between. CDR3 sequence (DNA): TGTGCCAGCAGCCCAGGAGGGAGAAATAATTCACCCCTCCACTTT. Protein sequence: CASSPGGRNNSPLHF.